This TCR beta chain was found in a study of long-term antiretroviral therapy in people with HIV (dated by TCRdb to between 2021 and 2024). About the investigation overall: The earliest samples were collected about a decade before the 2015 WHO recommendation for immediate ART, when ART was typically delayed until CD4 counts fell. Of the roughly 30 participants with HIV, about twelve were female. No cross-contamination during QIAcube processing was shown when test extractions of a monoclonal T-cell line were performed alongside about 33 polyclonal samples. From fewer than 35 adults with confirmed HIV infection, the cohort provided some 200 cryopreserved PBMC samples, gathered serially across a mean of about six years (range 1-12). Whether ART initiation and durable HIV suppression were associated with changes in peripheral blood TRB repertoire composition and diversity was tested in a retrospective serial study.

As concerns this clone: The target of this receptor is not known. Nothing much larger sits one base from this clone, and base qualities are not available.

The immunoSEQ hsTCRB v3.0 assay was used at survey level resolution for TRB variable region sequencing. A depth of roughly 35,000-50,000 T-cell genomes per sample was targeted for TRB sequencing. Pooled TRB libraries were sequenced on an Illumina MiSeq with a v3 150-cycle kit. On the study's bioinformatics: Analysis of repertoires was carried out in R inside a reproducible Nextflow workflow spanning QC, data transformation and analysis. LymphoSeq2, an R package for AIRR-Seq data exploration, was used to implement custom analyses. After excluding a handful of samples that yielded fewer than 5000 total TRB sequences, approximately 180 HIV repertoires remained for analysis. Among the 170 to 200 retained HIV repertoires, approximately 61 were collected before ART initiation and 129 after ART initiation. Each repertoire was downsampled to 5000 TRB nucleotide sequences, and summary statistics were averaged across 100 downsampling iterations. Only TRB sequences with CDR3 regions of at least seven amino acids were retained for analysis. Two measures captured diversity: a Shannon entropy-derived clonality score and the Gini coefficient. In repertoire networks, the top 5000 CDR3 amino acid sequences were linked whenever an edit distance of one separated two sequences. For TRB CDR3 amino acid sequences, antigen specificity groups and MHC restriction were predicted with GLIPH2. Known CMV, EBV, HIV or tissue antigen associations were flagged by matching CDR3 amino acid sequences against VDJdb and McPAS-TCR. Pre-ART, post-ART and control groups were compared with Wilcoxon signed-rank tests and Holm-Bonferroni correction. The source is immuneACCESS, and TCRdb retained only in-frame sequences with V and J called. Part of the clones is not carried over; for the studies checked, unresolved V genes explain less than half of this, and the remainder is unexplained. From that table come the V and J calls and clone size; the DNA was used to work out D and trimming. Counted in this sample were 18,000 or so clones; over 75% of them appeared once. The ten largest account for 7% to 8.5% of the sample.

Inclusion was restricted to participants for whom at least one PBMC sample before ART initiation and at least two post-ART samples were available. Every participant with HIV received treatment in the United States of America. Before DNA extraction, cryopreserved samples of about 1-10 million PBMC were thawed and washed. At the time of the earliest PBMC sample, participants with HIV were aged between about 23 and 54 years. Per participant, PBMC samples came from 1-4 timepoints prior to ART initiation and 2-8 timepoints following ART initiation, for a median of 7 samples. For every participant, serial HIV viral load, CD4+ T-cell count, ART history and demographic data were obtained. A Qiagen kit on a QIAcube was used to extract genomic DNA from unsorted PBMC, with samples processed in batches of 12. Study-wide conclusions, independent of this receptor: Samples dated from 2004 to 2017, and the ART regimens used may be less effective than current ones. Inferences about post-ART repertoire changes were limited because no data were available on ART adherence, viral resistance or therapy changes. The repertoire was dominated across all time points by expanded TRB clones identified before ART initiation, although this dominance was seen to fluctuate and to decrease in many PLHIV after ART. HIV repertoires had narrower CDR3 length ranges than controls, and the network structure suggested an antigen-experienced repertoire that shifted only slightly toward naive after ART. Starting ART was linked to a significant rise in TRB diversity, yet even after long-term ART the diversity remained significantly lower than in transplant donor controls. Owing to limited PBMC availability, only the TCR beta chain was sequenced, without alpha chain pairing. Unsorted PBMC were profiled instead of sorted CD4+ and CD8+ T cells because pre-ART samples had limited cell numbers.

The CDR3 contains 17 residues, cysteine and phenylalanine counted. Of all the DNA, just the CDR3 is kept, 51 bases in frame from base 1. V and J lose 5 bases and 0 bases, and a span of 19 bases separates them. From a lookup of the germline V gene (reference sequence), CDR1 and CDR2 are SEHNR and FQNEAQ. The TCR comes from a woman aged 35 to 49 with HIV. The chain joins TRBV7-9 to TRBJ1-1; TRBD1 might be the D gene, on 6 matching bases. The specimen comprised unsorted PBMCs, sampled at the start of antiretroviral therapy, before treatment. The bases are TGTGCCAGCAGCCCACCCAGGGCGGGGGACATGAACACTGAAGCTTTCTTT. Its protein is CASSPPRAGDMNTEAFF. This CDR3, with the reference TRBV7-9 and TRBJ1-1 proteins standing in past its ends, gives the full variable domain DTGVSQNPRHKITKRGQNVTFRCDPISEHNRLYWYRQTLGQGPEFLTYFQNEAQLEKSRLLSDRFSAERPKGSFSTLEIQRTEQGDSAMYLCASSPPRAGDMNTEAFFGQGTRLTVV.